One sample yielded the 9 T cell receptor beta chains listed below, sequenced in a study of cytomegalovirus exposure and HLA in healthy donors. The study ran its PCR with 60 Vbeta and 13 Jbeta primers. Profiling relied on immunoSEQ multiplex PCR, and the TCRdb table lists in-frame clones only, not all of them. The sample includes under 200,000 clones, 77% of them seen just once. The sequenced material came from PBMCs. Receptors were obtained from a woman aged 40 to 50 in good health and CMV-seropositive.

The chain has TRBV19 and TRBJ2-7, with a possible D match to TRBD2 (6 bases). V dropped 3 bases and J dropped 5 bases, with 8 bases sitting between them. The CDR3 loop spans 12 amino acids. Germline CDR1 and CDR2: LNHDA and SQIVND (reference sequence). The CDR3 loop reads CASSISGDEQYF. CDR3 coding DNA: TGTGCCAGTAGTATTTCGGGGGACGAGCAGTACTTC. The full variable domain, its missing parts supplied by reference TRBV19 and TRBJ2-7, is DGGITQSPKYLFRKEGQNVTLSCEQNLNHDAMYWYRQDPGQGLRLIYYSQIVNDFQKGDIAEGYSVSREKKESFPLTVTSAQKNPTAFYLCASSISGDEQYFGPGTRLTVT.

Of note for this clone: Relative to the germline gene, one junction end is altered; a read error may explain this. This rearrangement joins TRBV7-9 to TRBJ1-1; D may be TRBD1 (5 bases). Germline V lookup: CDR1 SEHNR, CDR2 FQNEAQ (reference sequence). The CDR3 sequence is 15 residues long. CDR3 DNA sequence: TGTTCCAGCAGCCTTGGAAGTGGGGCAGTCACTGAAGCTTTCTTT. This gives the protein CSSSLGSGAVTEAFF.

This CDR3 reads CASSMGAGVTDTQYF. The CDR3 DNA reads TGTGCCAGTAGTATGGGAGCGGGAGTCACAGATACGCAGTATTTT. The chain employs TRBV19 and TRBJ2-3, with TRBD2 matching 8 bases. This CDR3 contains 15 residues. Germline V gene data show CDR1 as LNHDA and CDR2 as SQIVND (reference sequence). The J segment lost 2 bases and the V segment lost 3 bases, leaving 4 bases of the junction unmatched.

This clone appeared a few times. This chain joins TRBV4-3 and TRBJ2-7, with a tentative D call TRBD2 (5 bases). Germline V gene lookup returns CDR1 LGHNA and CDR2 YSLEER. The V end lost 0 bases, the J end lost 6 bases, and 18 bases lay between the germline ends. This CDR3 has 16 residues. The CDR3 DNA sequence: TGCGCCAGCAGCCAAGATCTAAGAGCGGCCCCTCTCGAGCAGTACTTC. Protein sequence: CASSQDLRAAPLEQYF.

The chain couples TRBV11-3 to TRBJ2-1, with D possibly being TRBD2 (5 bases). Germline CDR1 SGHNT, CDR2 YENEEA. Trimming pared 5 bases from V and 10 bases from J, leaving 15 bases between. This CDR3 contains 13 residues. CDR3: CASSLLLDFEQFF. The DNA for the CDR3 is TGTGCCAGCAGCCTCCTACTAGACTTCGAGCAGTTCTTC. Combining the CDR3 with reference TRBV11-3 and TRBJ2-1 gives the whole variable domain EAGVVQSPRYKIIEKKQPVAFWCNPISGHNTLYWYLQNLGQGPELLIRYENEEAVDDSQLPKDRFSAERLKGVDSTLKIQPAELGDSAVYLCASSLLLDFEQFFGPGTRLTVL.

The chain recombines TRBV10-1 with TRBJ2-3, with 10 bases fitting TRBD2. In germline, CDR1 is WNHNN, CDR2 SYGVQD (reference sequence). The CDR3 has 15 amino acids. With V trimmed by 6 bases and J by 0 bases, 3 bases remained unmatched. The CDR3 reads CASSLGLASTDTQYF. The CDR3 DNA follows: TGCGCCAGCAGCCTGGGACTAGCGAGCACAGATACGCAGTATTTT.

The chain carries TRBV19 and TRBJ2-7, with D perhaps matching TRBD1 (5 bases). Germline V gives CDR1 LNHDA, CDR2 SQIVND (reference sequence). The CDR3 length is 15 residues. V was cut by 6 bases and J by 3 bases, with 18 bases left in between. The DNA of the CDR3 is TGTGCCAGTAGCATGGGAAGGGGCTTCTTCTACGAGCAGTACTTC. This gives the protein CASSMGRGFFYEQYF.

The chain is built from TRBV29-1 and TRBJ1-2; the D gene is possibly TRBD1 (5 bases). V was trimmed by 0 bases and J by 7 bases, leaving 21 bases between them. This CDR3 has 16 amino acids. Germline V CDR1 and CDR2: SQVTM, ANQGSEA. CDR3 DNA sequence: TGCAGCGTTGAAGACGGGCTATGGCCGGGGGTGGGTGGCTACACCTTC. Translating gives CSVEDGLWPGVGGYTF.

A remark on this clone: Additional DNA sequences in this sample encode the identical CDR3. The V call is TRBV6-1, the J call TRBJ1-1; D is perhaps TRBD1 (5 bases). CDR1 and CDR2 (germline): MNHNS, SASEGT. The ends were cut back, 4 bases at V and 2 bases at J, with 11 bases in the middle. The CDR3 runs 14 residues. The CDR3 DNA reads TGTGCCAGCAGTGCTGGACAACTTAACACTGAAGCTTTCTTT. Amino acids: CASSAGQLNTEAFF.